Below, 4 T cell receptor beta chains from the same sample are listed, as sequenced in a study of breast tumors, draining lymph nodes, adjacent tissues. The lymph nodes were axillary draining lymph nodes from breast cancer patients. TCRdb re-analysed the multiplex PCR reads in MiXCR, keeping a single row per CDR3 protein. This sample has approximately 210,000 distinct CDR3 sequences, with under 40% found just once. Sequencing used axillary lymph node tissue. All receptors derive from a female donor with breast cancer. Some clones in this sample may be carry-over from other donors' samples.

This clonotype has ten or more counts. The rearrangement uses TRBV15 and TRBJ2-2; the D gene is possibly TRBD1 (6 bases). This CDR3 contains 15 residues. Between the trimmed V and J ends, which lost 2 bases and 1 base, there was a span of 8 bases. Germline loops: CDR1 LNHNV, CDR2 YYDKDF (reference sequence). CDR3 nucleotide sequence: TGTGCCACCAGCAGAAGCAGGGGGAACACCGGGGAGCTGTTTTTT. Translated, it gives CATSRSRGNTGELFF.

This clonotype was counted at least ten times. The chain couples TRBV15 to TRBJ1-2; D call uncertain. Between the trimmed V and J ends, which lost 0 bases and 2 bases, there was a span of 7 bases. The length of the CDR3 is 14 residues. CDR1 is LNHNV and CDR2 is YYDKDF in the germline V gene (reference sequence). The CDR3 nucleotides read TGTGCCACCAGCAGAGATCGGCAGAACTATGGCTACACCTTC. Amino acids: CATSRDRQNYGYTF.

This clonotype appeared a single time. J is TRBJ2-2 and V is TRBV7-3; the D gene is possibly TRBD2 (6 bases). This CDR3 has 16 residues. V was trimmed by 0 bases and J by 0 bases, leaving 8 bases between them. CDR1 and CDR2 from the germline V gene are SGHTA and FQGTGA. The CDR3 reads CASSLTGEANTGELFF. CDR3 sequence (DNA): TGTGCCAGCAGCTTAACGGGGGAGGCGAACACCGGGGAGCTGTTTTTT.

V usage is TRBV6-1 and J usage is TRBJ1-4; D gene unclear. This CDR3 is 12 amino acids long. The V end was cut by 1 base, the J end by 6 bases, with 3 bases between. Germline CDR1 is MNHNS and CDR2 is SASEGT. In nucleotides, the CDR3 is TGTGCCAGCAGTGAAGAGGATGAAAAACTGTTTTTT. Residues: CASSEEDEKLFF.